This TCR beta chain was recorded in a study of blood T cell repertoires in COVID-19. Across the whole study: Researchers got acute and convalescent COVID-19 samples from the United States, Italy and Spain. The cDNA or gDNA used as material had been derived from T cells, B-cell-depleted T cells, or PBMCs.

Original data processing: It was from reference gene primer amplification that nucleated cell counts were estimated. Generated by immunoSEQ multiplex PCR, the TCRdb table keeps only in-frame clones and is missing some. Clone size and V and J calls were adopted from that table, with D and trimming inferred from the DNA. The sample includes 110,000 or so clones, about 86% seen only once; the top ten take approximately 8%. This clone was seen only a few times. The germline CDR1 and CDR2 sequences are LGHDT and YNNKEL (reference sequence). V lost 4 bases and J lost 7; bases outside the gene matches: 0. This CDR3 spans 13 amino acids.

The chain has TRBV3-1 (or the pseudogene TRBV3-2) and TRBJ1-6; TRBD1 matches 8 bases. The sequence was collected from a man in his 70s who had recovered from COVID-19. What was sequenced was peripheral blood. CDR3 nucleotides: TGTGCCAGCAGCCGGACAGGGAATTCACCCCTCCACTTT. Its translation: CASSRTGNSPLHF.